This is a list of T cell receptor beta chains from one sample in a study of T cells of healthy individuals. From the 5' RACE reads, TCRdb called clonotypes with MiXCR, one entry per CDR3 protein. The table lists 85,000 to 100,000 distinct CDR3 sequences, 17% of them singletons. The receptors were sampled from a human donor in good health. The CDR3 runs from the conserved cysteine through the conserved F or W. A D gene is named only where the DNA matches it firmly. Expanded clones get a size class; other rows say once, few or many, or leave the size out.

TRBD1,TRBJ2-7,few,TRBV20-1,CSAPTPGQGNSYEQYF,TGCAGTGCGCCAACTCCGGGACAGGGGAACTCCTACGAGCAGTACTTC
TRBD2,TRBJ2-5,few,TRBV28,CASGPAGEETQYF,TGTGCCAGCGGCCCAGCGGGGGAAGAGACCCAGTACTTC
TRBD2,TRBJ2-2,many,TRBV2,CASSRTSDPGELFF,TGTGCCAGCAGTAGGACTAGCGATCCCGGGGAGCTGTTTTTT
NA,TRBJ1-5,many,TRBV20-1,CSARPAVGRNQPQHF,TGCAGTGCTAGACCGGCCGTCGGCAGAAATCAGCCCCAGCATTTT
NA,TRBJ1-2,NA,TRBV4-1,CASSQDPQALAVQTF,TGCGCCAGCAGCCAAGATCCCCAGGCGTTAGCGGTACAGACCTTC
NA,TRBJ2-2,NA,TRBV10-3,CAISLLQGTGELFF,TGTGCCATCAGTTTACTACAGGGAACCGGGGAGCTGTTTTTT
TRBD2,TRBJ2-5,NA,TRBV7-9,CASSLDLSGLQETQYF,TGTGCCAGCAGCTTAGACCTTAGCGGGTTGCAAGAGACCCAGTACTTC
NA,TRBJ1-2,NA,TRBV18,CASSPLRPDRGRYGYTF,TGTGCCAGCTCACCATTAAGACCAGACCGAGGGAGGTATGGCTACACCTTC
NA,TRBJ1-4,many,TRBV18,CASSPPSGEKLFF,TGTGCCAGCTCACCACCGTCGGGGGAAAAACTGTTTTTT
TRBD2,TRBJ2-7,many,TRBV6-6,CASTRGRVHEQYF,TGTGCCAGCACACGGGGGAGGGTCCACGAGCAGTACTTC
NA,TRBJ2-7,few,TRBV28,CASSTHGRAVYEQYF,TGTGCCAGCAGTACCCATGGGCGGGCAGTCTACGAGCAGTACTTC
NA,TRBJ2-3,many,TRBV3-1,CASSQGMDQGPDTQYF,TGTGCCAGCAGCCAAGGGATGGATCAGGGACCAGATACGCAGTATTTT
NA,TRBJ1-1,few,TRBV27,CASSLSRGARAFF,TGTGCCAGCAGTTTATCGAGGGGGGCTCGGGCTTTCTTT
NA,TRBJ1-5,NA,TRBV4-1,CASSQPVQGGFERNQPQHF,TGCGCCAGCAGCCAACCCGTACAGGGAGGGTTTGAACGGAATCAGCCCCAGCATTTT
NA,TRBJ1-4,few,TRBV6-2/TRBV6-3,CASSVPGRNEKLFF,TGTGCCAGCAGTGTTCCGGGACGCAATGAAAAACTGTTTTTT
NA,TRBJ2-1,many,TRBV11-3,CASNILGVVDGQNAHEQFF,TGTGCCAGCAACATACTAGGGGTGGTAGATGGACAAAACGCCCATGAGCAGTTCTTC
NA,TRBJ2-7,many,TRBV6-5,CATARGPYEQYF,TGTGCCACCGCCCGGGGACCCTACGAGCAGTACTTC
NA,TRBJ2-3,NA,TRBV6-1,CASARDHTDTQYF,TGTGCCAGCGCTCGGGACCACACAGATACGCAGTATTTT
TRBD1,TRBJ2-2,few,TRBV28,CASNRDRYTGELFF,TGTGCCAGCAACCGGGACAGATACACCGGGGAGCTGTTTTTT
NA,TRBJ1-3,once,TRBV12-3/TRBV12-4,CASSFSGLSGNTIYF,TGTGCCAGCAGTTTTAGTGGCTTATCTGGAAACACCATATATTTT
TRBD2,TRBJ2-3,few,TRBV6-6,CAMQAGGQDTQYF,TGTGCCATGCAAGCGGGAGGTCAAGATACGCAGTATTTT
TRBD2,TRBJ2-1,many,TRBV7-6,CASSLRTSVNFLNEQFF,TGTGCCAGCAGCTTACGGACTAGCGTGAATTTTCTCAATGAGCAGTTCTTC
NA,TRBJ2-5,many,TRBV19,CASSIGGLETQYF,TGTGCCAGTAGTATAGGAGGGTTAGAGACCCAGTACTTC
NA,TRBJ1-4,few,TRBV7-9,CASSGGAPRTNEKLFF,TGTGCCAGCAGCGGAGGGGCCCCCCGGACTAATGAAAAACTGTTTTTT
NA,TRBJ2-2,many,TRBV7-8,CASSLNGRPGELFF,TGTGCCAGCAGCTTAAACGGCCGTCCCGGGGAGCTGTTTTTT
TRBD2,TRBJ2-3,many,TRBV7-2,CASRGGGSTDTQYF,TGTGCCAGCAGGGGGGGAGGGAGCACAGATACGCAGTATTTT
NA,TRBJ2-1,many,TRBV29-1,CSAARNQGEQFF,TGCAGCGCCGCGAGGAACCAGGGTGAGCAGTTCTTC
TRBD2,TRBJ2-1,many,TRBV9,CASSPALAGGWNEQFF,TGTGCCAGCAGTCCGGCACTAGCGGGAGGCTGGAATGAGCAGTTCTTC
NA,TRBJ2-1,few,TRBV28,CASTQRAPDEQFF,TGTGCCAGCACCCAGAGGGCACCGGATGAGCAGTTCTTC
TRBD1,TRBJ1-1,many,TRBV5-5,CASSSDRGAEAFF,TGTGCCAGCAGTTCCGACAGGGGCGCTGAAGCTTTCTTT
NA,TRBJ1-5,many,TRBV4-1,CASRGLLGNDQPQHF,TGCGCCAGCAGGGGGCTACTTGGGAACGATCAGCCCCAGCATTTT
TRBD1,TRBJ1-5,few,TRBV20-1,CSAAGTGSFGYRQPQHF,TGCAGTGCTGCCGGGACAGGGAGTTTTGGGTACCGTCAGCCCCAGCATTTT
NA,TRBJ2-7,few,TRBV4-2,CASSQGVRGLVSYEQYF,TGTGCCAGCAGCCAAGGGGTAAGGGGACTCGTCTCCTACGAGCAGTACTTC
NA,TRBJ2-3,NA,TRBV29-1,CSVLWGTDTQYF,TGCAGCGTGTTGTGGGGTACAGATACGCAGTATTTT
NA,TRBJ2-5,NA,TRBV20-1,CSAPNRASAETQYF,TGCAGTGCGCCAAACAGGGCCTCGGCGGAGACCCAGTACTTC
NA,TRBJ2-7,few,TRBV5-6,CASSFLRAYEQYF,TGTGCCAGCAGCTTTTTGAGGGCCTACGAGCAGTACTTC
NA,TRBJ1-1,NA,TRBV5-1,CASSARDGSSTEAFF,TGCGCCAGCAGCGCCCGGGACGGTAGTTCCACTGAAGCTTTCTTT
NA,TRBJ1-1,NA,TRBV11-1,CASRKGVYDTEAFF,TGTGCCAGCAGGAAGGGGGTCTATGACACTGAAGCTTTCTTT
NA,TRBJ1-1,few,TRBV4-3,CASSQLRQLNTEAFF,TGCGCCAGCAGCCAATTGCGCCAGTTGAACACTGAAGCTTTCTTT
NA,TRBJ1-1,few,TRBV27,CASSLGASVDTEAFF,TGTGCCAGCAGTTTAGGGGCGAGTGTCGACACTGAAGCTTTCTTT
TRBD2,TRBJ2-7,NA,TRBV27,CASSLEAGATYEQYF,TGTGCCAGCAGTTTGGAAGCGGGGGCCACCTACGAGCAGTACTTC
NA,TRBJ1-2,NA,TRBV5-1,CASSSLNGNYGYTF,TGCGCCAGCAGCTCCTTGAACGGTAACTATGGCTACACCTTC
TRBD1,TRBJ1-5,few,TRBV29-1,CSVLTGVNQPQHF,TGCAGCGTTTTGACAGGGGTGAATCAGCCCCAGCATTTT
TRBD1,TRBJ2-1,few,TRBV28,CASWDRYNEQFF,TGTGCCAGCTGGGACAGGTACAATGAGCAGTTCTTC
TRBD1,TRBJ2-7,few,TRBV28,CASSLTGGSYEQYF,TGTGCCAGCAGTTTAACAGGGGGTTCCTACGAGCAGTACTTC
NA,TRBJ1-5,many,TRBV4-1,CASSLLGDQPQHF,TGCGCCAGCAGCCTGTTAGGGGATCAGCCCCAGCATTTT
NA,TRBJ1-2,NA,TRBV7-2,CASSLGTAKVHGYTF,TGTGCCAGCAGCTTAGGGACAGCAAAGGTTCATGGCTACACCTTC
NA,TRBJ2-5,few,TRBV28,CASSRPSDRQETQYF,TGTGCCAGCAGCCGCCCCTCCGACAGACAAGAGACCCAGTACTTC
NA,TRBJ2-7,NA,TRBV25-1,CASSESGKGEQYF,TGTGCCAGCAGTGAATCCGGGAAAGGGGAGCAGTACTTC
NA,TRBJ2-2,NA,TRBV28,CASSRRPDIYLNTGELFF,TGTGCCAGCAGCCGCAGACCCGACATATATCTGAACACCGGGGAGCTGTTTTTT
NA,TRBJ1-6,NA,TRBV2,CASKDSYNSPLHF,TGTGCCAGCAAGGACAGCTACAATTCACCCCTCCACTTT
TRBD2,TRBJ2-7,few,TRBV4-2,CASSLTTPGLVSYEQYF,TGTGCCAGCAGCTTAACAACGCCGGGACTAGTTTCCTACGAGCAGTACTTC
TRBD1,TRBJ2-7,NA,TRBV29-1,CSVMTGRVDPLGEQYF,TGCAGCGTAATGACAGGGAGAGTGGATCCCCTAGGCGAGCAGTACTTC
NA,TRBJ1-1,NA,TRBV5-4,CASSVDLGNTEAFF,TGTGCCAGCAGCGTGGACCTCGGTAACACTGAAGCTTTCTTT